This T cell receptor beta chain stems from a study of identical twins. Trimming left V 6 bases short and J 2 bases short, with 17 bases between. The CDR3 has 15 amino acids. The germline V gene has CDR1 ENHRY and CDR2 SYGVKD. General study findings and limits: Whereas memory repertoires showed no such difference, abundant cord blood beta clonotypes carried fewer insertions. The study found excess low generation probability among twin-shared out-of-frame alpha sequences. Zero-insertion analyses were open to partial confounding by invariant MAIT and iNKT cells.

A universal primer site came from template switching; cDNA carried unique molecular identifiers. TCRdb recomputed calls from the 5' RACE reads with MiXCR, one row per CDR3 protein. The sample carries some 20,000 distinct CDR3 sequences, just under 70% recorded once. A remark on this clonotype: The antigen remains unidentified.

The J gene is TRBJ2-7, the V gene TRBV10-3; D may be TRBD2 (6 bases). This TCR derives from a woman under 30 in good health. This table probably holds off-target reads from a library built for another chain. Sequenced material: memory (CD45RO+) T cells sorted from blood. Here the CDR3 reads CAISESRRVTYEQYF. Here the CDR3 DNA reads TGTGCCATCAGCGAGAGCAGGAGGGTTACCTACGAGCAGTACTTC.